The source of this TCR beta chain is a study of blood T cell repertoires in COVID-19 (dated by TCRdb to 2019 to 2021). About the full investigation: The collaborator samples originated in the United States, Italy and Spain and spanned the acute and convalescent phases of COVID-19. Subjects who had been exposed to COVID-19, were actively infected with it, or had recovered from it provided the deeply sampled blood TCRbeta repertoires that made up the dataset. The samples were drawn from two sources: the first 160 participants of the ongoing ImmuneRACE study, and fewer than 1,500 subjects contributed by 6 global collaborators. A de-identified subject ID, COVID-19 status, age in years and sex were almost always included in the sample metadata. Where available, HLA class I and class II types were obtained from metadata supplied by the sample provider rather than from assay-based typing. The repertoires were made available in a free public database intended to serve as a resource for research on the immune response to SARS-CoV-2. The prospective study material was composed of cDNA or gDNA derived from T cells, B-cell-depleted T cells, or PBMCs.

Broader findings and caveats from the paper: Clinical and demographic metadata were provided uncurated, with the amount varying by source and participant.

With respect to this clone: It has no known antigen specificity. No base qualities exist here, and no much larger clone lies one base off it.

Collaborating institutions collected whole blood in K2EDTA tubes following their own protocols. Collaborator samples were shipped for TCRbeta analysis as frozen whole blood, isolated PBMCs, or DNA extracted from either sample type. TCRbeta CDR3 regions were amplified from genomic DNA by means of the immunoSEQ Assay, a bias-controlled multiplex PCR. The study's processing was this. The number of nucleated cells in each sample was estimated from the amplification of reference gene primers within the assay. To quantify the absolute abundance of each unique TCRbeta CDR3 rearrangement, sequence reads were collapsed and filtered. For each sample, productive Simpson clonality was calculated as the square root of Simpson's diversity index across productive rearrangements. The table was pulled from immuneACCESS by TCRdb, which kept in-frame rearrangements only. Such tables lose some clones; where checked, under half of the loss comes from unresolved V genes, and the rest has no known cause. V and J calls plus clone size are reproduced from that table; the DNA served to infer D and trimming. The sample contains about 90,000 clones, 81% of them found a single time. About an eighth of the sample comes from the top ten.

Sequencing was carried out using peripheral blood. The receptor was isolated from a human donor in a cohort sampled during active COVID-19.

The CDR3 has the sequence CASSITGTGDGYTF. The nucleotides read TGTGCCAGTAGTATTACCGGGACAGGAGATGGCTACACCTTC. The chain uses TRBV19 and TRBJ1-2; 8 central nucleotides agree with TRBD1. CDR3 length: 14 amino acids, cysteine to phenylalanine. Only the CDR3 DNA stays, 42 bases, in frame from base 1. V trim: 3 bases; J trim: 6 bases; unmatched bases: 6. The CDR1 and CDR2 encoded by the germline V gene (reference sequence) are LNHDA and SQIVND. The full variable domain, completed from the reference TRBV19 and TRBJ1-2 proteins outside the CDR3, reads DGGITQSPKYLFRKEGQNVTLSCEQNLNHDAMYWYRQDPGQGLRLIYYSQIVNDFQKGDIAEGYSVSREKKESFPLTVTSAQKNPTAFYLCASSITGTGDGYTFGSGTRLTVV.